These 8 T cell receptor beta chains were sequenced from one sample in a study of blood T cells in healthy people across ages (dated by TCRdb to the mid-2010s). The method was 5' RACE. This sample was sequenced with an Illumina HiSeq 2500. A second PCR of about 6 to 11 cycles was run with a J-beta primer mix and a sample-barcoded 5' primer. TCRdb ran its own pipeline on the public reads, namely fastp trimming at Q25 and MiXCR clone calling, and kept in-frame beta chains. Every entry covers one CDR3 protein and lists the most common genes and DNA from its rows. Present in this sample are 1.5 million to 2 million distinct CDR3 sequences, about 50% of which were seen just once. The ten largest clones capture 2.1% of the sample. Material for sequencing was blood. The receptor set was obtained from a woman in her 40s in good health.

This clonotype was found a few times. The gene calls are TRBV13 and TRBJ2-3; TRBD1 agrees at 11 bases. Per the germline V gene, CDR1 is PRHDT and CDR2 is FYEKMQ (reference sequence). The CDR3 has 16 residues. Unmatched junction bases numbered 9, after V lost 5 bases and J lost 5 bases. The chain's CDR3 is CASSDTGGTGGDTQYF. The CDR3 DNA reads as TGTGCCAGCAGCGATACAGGTGGGACAGGGGGAGATACGCAGTATTTT.

In regard to this clonotype: Compared with germline, one end of the junction differs, possibly owing to a read error. The chain links TRBV27 to TRBJ1-2; no clear D gene. This CDR3 is 13 amino acids long. Per germline, CDR1 MNHEY and CDR2 SMNVEV (reference sequence). The CDR3 DNA sequence: TGTGCCAGCAGTCGTGGGCAGTACTATGGCTGCACCTTC. Translated, it gives CASSRGQYYGCTF.

In the case of this clonotype: The junction departs from the called germline gene at one end, perhaps through a read error. This sequence joins TRBV6-1 and TRBJ1-2; no clear D. This CDR3 is built from 12 residues. Germline CDR1 and CDR2: MNHNS and SASEGT. CDR3 loop: CASREAGRGYTF. DNA for the CDR3: TGTGCCAGCAGGGAAGCCGGACGAGGCTACACCTTC.

The V call is TRBV16, the J call TRBJ1-5, with TRBD1 matching over 8 bases. Trimming at V came to 4 bases and at J to 7 bases, leaving 9 bases not matched to a gene. CDR3 length: 15 amino acids. The germline CDR1 and CDR2 sequences are KGHSY and FQNENV. In DNA, the CDR3 is TGTGCCAGCAGCCCTCCAGGACAGGGTATCCAGCCCCAGCATTTT. Amino acid sequence: CASSPPGQGIQPQHF.

The rearrangement links TRBV10-3 to TRBJ2-7; 12 bases match TRBD1. V trimming: 6 bases; J trimming: 5 bases; junction bases outside the gene matches: 2. Germline CDR1 reads ENHRY; CDR2 reads SYGVKD. The CDR3 covers 13 residues. CDR3 bases: TGTGCCATCAGGGGACAGGGGGCGAACGAGCAGTACTTC. Protein: CAIRGQGANEQYF.

The chain employs TRBV4-2 and TRBJ1-1, with D maybe TRBD1 (5 bases). Looked up from germline, CDR1 is LGHNA and CDR2 is YNFKEQ. V lost 4 bases, J lost 3 bases, and 15 bases lay in between. The CDR3 sequence is 15 residues long. CDR3 amino acids: CASSLSPQVYTEAFF. As DNA, the CDR3 is TGTGCCAGCAGCCTCAGCCCACAGGTCTACACTGAAGCTTTCTTT.

The table lists this clonotype with a few counts. The chain recombines TRBV5-6 with TRBJ1-2; TRBD1 aligns across 12 bases. Trimming at V came to 1 base and at J to 2 bases, leaving 3 bases not matched to a gene. This CDR3 has 16 amino acids. The germline V gene has CDR1 SGHDT and CDR2 YYEEEE. CDR3 sequence (DNA): TGTGCCAGCAGCTTGAGGGGACAGGGGGCAAACTATGGCTACACCTTC. It encodes CASSLRGQGANYGYTF.

The V call is TRBV12-3 or TRBV12-4, the J call TRBJ1-2; D uncertain. The V end lost 2 bases, the J end lost 4 bases, and 11 bases lay between the germline ends. The CDR3 sequence is 14 residues long. The CDR3 region has the DNA TGTGCCAGCAGTTTAACGAGGGAACTCTATGGCTACACCTTC. This gives the protein CASSLTRELYGYTF.